These T cell receptor beta chains were read from a single sample in a study of blood T cell repertoires in COVID-19. Here immunoSEQ multiplex PCR was the method, and the copy in TCRdb shows in-frame clones only, minus some. Of 150,000 to 200,000 clones listed, 80% are singletons. What was sequenced was PBMCs or T cells enriched from blood (not recorded which). All receptors come from a man between 60 and 70 years old who had been exposed to COVID-19. Both conserved end residues are part of each CDR3.

TRBJ2-2 TRBV11-3 CASSLARGHGELFF
TRBJ1-6 TRBV27 CASSLRVAGGVGPYNSPLHF
TRBJ1-1 TRBV27 CASSLTGGMNTEAFF
TRBJ2-2 TRBV16 CASSPQGAGGELFF
TRBJ2-3 TRBV9 CASSPSVGLAGSSTDTQYF
TRBJ1-1 TRBV7-9 CASSLAGTGNTEAFF
TRBJ2-1 TRBV11-2 CASSLESGYYNEQFF
TRBJ1-5 TRBV5-8 CASSWNPRESNQPQHF
TRBJ2-1 TRBV5-4 CASTLGLGANEQFF
TRBJ1-1 TRBV7-2 CASSFQAGREAFF
TRBJ1-4 TRBV5-6 CASSLWAGGEKLFF
TRBJ2-7 TRBV19 CASTTGGDRGRYEQYF
TRBJ1-1 TRBV14 CASSLRTGLNTEAFF
TRBJ2-7 TRBV5-1 CASGRTGTSVYEQYF
TRBJ2-2 TRBV12-3/TRBV12-4 CASSPTHGELFF
TRBJ2-7 TRBV7-9 CASSPRQGHYEQYF
TRBJ2-1 TRBV3-1/TRBV3-2 CASSQDRAVYNEQFF
TRBJ2-7 TRBV7-2 CASSLRPGVGYEQYF
TRBJ1-2 TRBV2 CASSRDRSGYGYTF
TRBJ1-2 TRBV3-1/TRBV3-2 CASSQDLYGYTF
TRBJ1-4 TRBV3-1/TRBV3-2 CASSIGETNEKLFF
TRBJ1-1 TRBV5-1 CASSTDRGHTEAFF
TRBJ2-4 TRBV9 CASSVSGSKNIQYF
TRBJ1-6 TRBV30 CAWSPEGTGRFNSPLHF
TRBJ1-5 TRBV28 CASSLSGFNQPQHF
TRBJ2-1 TRBV27 CASSPEHRVAYNEQFF
TRBJ1-5 TRBV29-1 CSVALGANQPQHF
TRBJ2-7 TRBV6-5 CASSRTGGAGHEQYF
TRBJ1-3 TRBV6-8 CASPPGLPSGNTIYF
TRBJ2-2 TRBV5-1 CASFSGSATGELFF
TRBJ2-1 TRBV4-1 CASSIRGYNEQFF
TRBJ1-4 TRBV20-1 CSASRGGVFNEKLFF
TRBJ2-7 TRBV6-5 CASSQNRGGYEQYF
TRBJ2-7 TRBV27 CASSFLSDSEQYF
TRBJ2-7 TRBV27 CASSSPGGPRSSYEQYF
TRBJ2-7 TRBV6-2/TRBV6-3 CASSLASGNEQYF
TRBJ1-4 TRBV27 CASSSTAGPREKLFF
TRBJ2-1 TRBV6-5 CASSPGGSSYNEQFF
TRBJ2-7 TRBV5-5 CASSPTSGSSYEQYF
TRBJ2-5 TRBV2 CASTPGTSGSWETQYF